A selection of T cell receptor beta chains follows, all from one sample in a study of response to subunit inactivated influenza vaccine. TCRdb ran MiXCR on the RT-PCR reads and lists one entry per CDR3 protein. Here the sample spans 560,000 or so distinct CDR3 sequences, less than 10% being singletons. The material sequenced was PBMCs from blood, taken 23 months after vaccination. The receptors stem from a man aged 50 to 69 who received an inactivated influenza vaccine. Each CDR3 is given with its conserved first and last residue. D genes are given only for firm matches. Not every row has a clone size; where given, it reads once, few, many or a size class.

clone_size	d_call	j_call	v_call	cdr3_nt	cdr3_aa
few	NA	TRBJ2-2	TRBV6-2/TRBV6-3	TGTGCCAGCAGAGGTAGTGGGACGAACACCGGGGAGCTGTTTTTT	CASRGSGTNTGELFF
many	TRBD1	TRBJ1-5	TRBV12-3/TRBV12-4	TGTGCCAGCAGTACGGGACAGGGAGGTCAGCCCCAGCATTTT	CASSTGQGGQPQHF
few	TRBD1	TRBJ2-2	TRBV24-1	TGTGCCACCAGTGACTCCGGGACAGAACTCACCGGGGAGCTGTTTTTT	CATSDSGTELTGELFF
few	NA	TRBJ2-1	TRBV20-1	TGCAGTGCTAGAGATCCCGGGGGGCAGGCCTACAATGAGCAGTTCTTC	CSARDPGGQAYNEQFF
many	NA	TRBJ2-1	TRBV20-1	TGCAGTGCTAGAGCCGACGGCTACAATGAGCAGTTCTTC	CSARADGYNEQFF
many	NA	TRBJ1-5	TRBV11-2	TGTGCCAGCAGCGAACTCGATCAGCCCCAGCATTTT	CASSELDQPQHF
few	NA	TRBJ2-3	TRBV20-1	TGCAGTGCGGCAATTTTCACAGATACGCAGTATTTT	CSAAIFTDTQYF
NA	NA	TRBJ2-7	TRBV29-1	TGCAGCGTTGAGGGGCAGGGTTTTCGCGAGCAGTACTTC	CSVEGQGFREQYF
NA	NA	TRBJ2-2	TRBV19	TGTGCCAGTAGTATAGGAGCGGTGACCGGGGAGCTGTTTTTT	CASSIGAVTGELFF
few	NA	TRBJ1-5	TRBV21-1	TGTGCCAGCAGCAAAGCTGGCAGGGAGGCCGGTGGTTGTCAGCCCCAGCATTTT	CASSKAGREAGGCQPQHF
few	NA	TRBJ1-2	TRBV7-9	TGTGCCAGCAGCTTTCTTTCCCAGGACTATGGCTACACCTTC	CASSFLSQDYGYTF
few	NA	TRBJ2-7	TRBV4-1	TGCGCCAGCAGCCAAGCGTTCCGGGGCGGGGACGAGCAGTACTTC	CASSQAFRGGDEQYF
few	NA	TRBJ1-2	TRBV6-2/TRBV6-3	TGTGCCAGCAGTGACCCGGGTCCAACCTCGGGTGGCTACACCTTC	CASSDPGPTSGGYTF
many	TRBD2	TRBJ2-1	TRBV20-1	TGCAGTGCTAGGATGGAGCCTAGCGGCTTACAAACCGAGCAGTTCTTC	CSARMEPSGLQTEQFF
few	NA	TRBJ2-7	TRBV5-1	TGCGCCAGCAGCTTGACCTCCGGGACATACTCCTACGAGCAGTACTTC	CASSLTSGTYSYEQYF
few	TRBD1	TRBJ2-2	TRBV10-3	TGTGCCATCAGCGGGACAGGGAACACCGGGGAGCTGTTTTTT	CAISGTGNTGELFF
many	TRBD1	TRBJ2-2	TRBV29-1	TGCAGCGTTTTAGGACAGGCGAACACCGGGGAGCTGTTTTTT	CSVLGQANTGELFF
many	TRBD1	TRBJ1-4	TRBV12-3/TRBV12-4	TGTGCCAGCAGTTTCGGGACAGCGGAAAAACTGTTTTTT	CASSFGTAEKLFF
many	NA	TRBJ2-3	TRBV20-1	TGCAGTGCTCTCAAGGGGGATACGCAGTATTTT	CSALKGDTQYF
few	NA	TRBJ1-3	TRBV7-9	TGTGCCAGCAGTCAGAGGGTCCGGGGCTCTGGAAACACCATATATTTT	CASSQRVRGSGNTIYF
NA	TRBD2	TRBJ2-3	TRBV3-1	TGTGCCAGCAGCCAAGATTCAAGCGGGAGAGCCTTCGTCACAGATACGCAGTATTTT	CASSQDSSGRAFVTDTQYF
once	NA	TRBJ2-7	TRBV2	TGTGCCAGCAGTGAGACCGGAGACGACGAGCAGTACTTC	CASSETGDDEQYF